A single sample is the source of the 15 T cell receptor beta chains below, sequenced in a study of blood T cell repertoires in COVID-19. Only in-frame clones appear in the TCRdb table, and some are missing; sequencing was by immunoSEQ multiplex PCR. This sample has under 250,000 clones; approximately 86% occur once, and the top ten carry under 2%. Sequencing was done on a sample of peripheral blood. These receptors were obtained from a woman aged 60 to 75 who had recovered from COVID-19.

Turning to this clone: Other DNA sequences in the sample encode the same CDR3. The chain combines TRBV5-1 with TRBJ1-1; perhaps TRBD1 as D (5 bases). This CDR3 region has 12 residues. The ends were cut back, 2 bases at V and 5 bases at J, with 7 bases in the middle. The V gene's germline CDR1 is SGHRS and CDR2 YFSETQ. CDR3 bases: TGCGCCAGCAGCTTTAGGGGTACTGAAGCTTTCTTT. Translating it yields CASSFRGTEAFF.

The rearrangement links TRBV5-1 to TRBJ1-6; no reliable D call. CDR3 length: 16 amino acids. Trimming shortened V by 0 bases and J by 7 bases, and 14 bases separated the two germline ends. Germline V gene data show CDR1 as SGHRS and CDR2 as YFSETQ. In DNA form, the CDR3 reads TGCGCCAGCAGCTTGGCTTTCACGGTATGGAATTCACCCCTCCACTTT. This gives the protein CASSLAFTVWNSPLHF.

The chain is built from TRBV2 and TRBJ2-5; D ambiguous. V was clipped by 4 bases and J by 2 bases, with 14 bases between them. CDR1 SNHLY and CDR2 FYNNEI come from the germline V gene. The CDR3 consists of 15 residues. CDR3 protein: CASSAIDWIQETQYF. CDR3 sequence (DNA): TGTGCCAGCAGTGCCATCGACTGGATACAAGAGACCCAGTACTTC.

The count of this clone is one. The V and J genes are TRBV19 and TRBJ2-2, with 10 positions matching TRBD2. The CDR3 loop spans 14 amino acids. The junction had 2 bases not matched to a gene; V was cut back by 4 bases and J by 6 bases. Germline assignment: CDR1 LNHDA and CDR2 SQIVND (reference sequence). The CDR3 here is CASSTLAGAGELFF. The CDR3 DNA follows: TGTGCCAGTAGTACCCTAGCGGGGGCCGGGGAGCTGTTTTTT.

This clone was found a few times. The chain has TRBV7-3 and TRBJ1-6; D remains unclear. With 5 bases removed from V and 7 bases from J, the gap between germline ends came to 12 bases. Germline assignment: CDR1 SGHTA and CDR2 FQGTGA. The CDR3 covers 14 residues. This CDR3 reads CASSDKLENSPLHF. The CDR3 nucleotides read TGTGCCAGCAGCGATAAACTTGAAAATTCACCCCTCCACTTT.

The chain is built from TRBV29-1 and TRBJ1-2; D is uncertain. Germline V lookup: CDR1 SQVTM, CDR2 ANQGSEA. There are 13 residues in the CDR3. The V end lost 4 bases, the J end lost 1 base, and 10 bases lay between the germline ends. The CDR3 spells CSVGSQLNYGYTF. The CDR3 DNA sequence: TGCAGCGTTGGAAGTCAACTTAACTATGGCTACACCTTC. Using reference TRBV29-1 and TRBJ1-2 for the parts outside the CDR3, the full variable domain is SAVISQKPSRDICQRGTSLTIQCQVDSQVTMMFWYRQQPGQSLTLIATANQGSEATYESGFVIDKFPISRPNLTFSTLTVSNMSPEDSSIYLCSVGSQLNYGYTFGSGTRLTVV.

This clone has only a few counts. CDR3 sequence: CASSRWGGPYEQYF. CDR3 in DNA: TGTGCCAGCAGCAGGTGGGGGGGCCCCTACGAGCAGTACTTC. V and J are TRBV7-3 and TRBJ2-7; TRBD2 might be the D (7 bases). The CDR3 totals 14 residues. V gave up 5 bases and J gave up 2 bases, with 13 bases separating them. The V gene's germline CDR1 is SGHTA and CDR2 FQGTGA.

This chain's CDR3 is CASSWGRNTEAFF. The CDR3, as DNA: TGTGCCAGCAGCTGGGGCAGGAACACTGAAGCTTTCTTT. The chain has TRBV5-6 and TRBJ1-1, with D possibly matching TRBD1 (5 bases). Germline values: CDR1 SGHDT, CDR2 YYEEEE. The CDR3 covers 13 residues. Trimming shortened V by 3 bases and J by 1 base, and 7 bases separated the two germline ends.

This clone was recorded a few times. The rearrangement links TRBV4-1 to TRBJ2-7; TRBD1 matches 9 bases. Germline CDR1 MGHRA, CDR2 YSYEKL. The CDR3 is 15 amino acids. J was trimmed by 5 bases and V by 4 bases; bases with no gene match: 9. CDR3 sequence (DNA): TGCGCCAGCAGCCCTGGACAGGGGTGGTACGACGAGCAGTACTTC. Translation gives CASSPGQGWYDEQYF.

This sequence joins TRBV16 and TRBJ1-6, with a tentative D call TRBD1 (6 bases). The V gene lost 0 bases and the J gene lost 9 bases, with 21 bases spanning the gap. The CDR3 is made up of 18 amino acids. Looked up from germline, CDR1 is KGHSY and CDR2 is FQNENV. Here the CDR3 DNA reads TGTGCCAGCAGCCAATCCGCGGTTATGACAGGAATGCTTTCACCCCTCCACTTT. This translates into CASSQSAVMTGMLSPLHF. Using reference TRBV16 and TRBJ1-6 for the parts outside the CDR3, the full variable domain is GEEVAQTPKHLVRGEGQKAKLYCAPIKGHSYVFWYQQVLKNEFKFLISFQNENVFDETGMPKERFSAKCLPNSPCSLEIQATKLEDSAVYFCASSQSAVMTGMLSPLHFGNGTRLTVT.

The chain couples TRBV28 to TRBJ2-1; tentatively, D is TRBD1 (5 bases). Germline loops: CDR1 MDHEN, CDR2 SYDVKM. The CDR3 runs 15 residues. V gave up 5 bases and J gave up 7 bases, with 18 bases separating them. CDR3 protein: CASSPGRVFGNEQFF. CDR3 bases: TGTGCCAGCAGTCCGGGCAGGGTTTTCGGAAATGAGCAGTTCTTC. Looking up the rest from reference TRBV28 and TRBJ2-1 gives the full variable domain: DVKVTQSSRYLVKRTGEKVFLECVQDMDHENMFWYRQDPGLGLRLIYFSYDVKMKEKGDIPEGYSVSREKKERFSLILESASTNQTSMYLCASSPGRVFGNEQFFGPGTRLTVL.

The chain recombines TRBV14 with TRBJ2-1, with 13 bases fitting TRBD2. Looked up from germline, CDR1 is SGHDN and CDR2 is FVKESK. V trimming: 4 bases; J trimming: 7 bases; junction bases outside the gene matches: 7. This CDR3 region has 16 residues. CDR3 DNA sequence: TGTGCCAGCAGCCCTCCGGGACTAGCGGGGTTTAATGAGCAGTTCTTC. Its protein product is CASSPPGLAGFNEQFF.

This chain connects TRBV19 to TRBJ2-7; 7 bases map to TRBD1. The junction had 8 bases not matched to a gene; V was cut back by 2 bases and J by 4 bases. This CDR3 comprises 15 residues. Germline CDR1 and CDR2: LNHDA and SQIVND (reference sequence). The CDR3: CASSIRTGPGYEQYF. CDR3 nucleotide sequence: TGTGCCAGTAGTATAAGGACAGGCCCGGGGTACGAGCAGTACTTC.

V usage is TRBV4-2 and J usage is TRBJ2-3; D gene unclear. The CDR3 spans 17 residues. CDR1 LGHNA and CDR2 YNFKEQ come from the germline V gene. With 0 bases removed from V and 2 bases from J, the gap between germline ends came to 15 bases. The CDR3 is CASSQEPRSVLTDTQYF. As DNA, the CDR3 is TGTGCCAGCAGCCAAGAACCTAGGAGTGTTCTCACAGATACGCAGTATTTT.

There are a few counts of this clone. This chain joins TRBV27 and TRBJ2-1; weak D call: TRBD2 (6 bases). CDR1 and CDR2 (germline): MNHEY, SMNVEV (reference sequence). Between the trimmed V and J ends, which lost 5 bases and 10 bases, there was a span of 9 bases. This CDR3 region has 11 residues. In DNA, the CDR3 is TGTGCCAGCAGTCGAAGCGGGGAGCAGTTCTTC. It encodes CASSRSGEQFF.